This TCR beta chain stems from a study of blood T cell repertoires in COVID-19. For the study at large: The origin of the acute and convalescent COVID-19 samples was the United States, Italy and Spain. The analysed material was cDNA or gDNA that came from T cells, B-cell-depleted T cells, or PBMCs.

Germline V gene sequence: CDR1 MNHEY, CDR2 SVGAGI. V was shortened by 1 base and J by 4 bases, with 16 bases between the two germline ends. The CDR3 is 16 amino acids. TCRdb keeps only in-frame clones here, not all; method: immunoSEQ multiplex PCR. The table includes over 350,000 clones, around nine tenths detected once. The chain employs TRBV6-5 and TRBJ1-2; possible D gene TRBD1, 5 bases. Sequenced sample: PBMCs or T cells enriched from blood (not recorded which). This TCR was sampled from a woman aged 50 to 60 who had recovered from COVID-19. CDR3 region: CASSYWTRGGGYGYTF. CDR3 sequence (DNA): TGTGCCAGCAGTTACTGGACACGTGGCGGTGGCTATGGCTACACCTTC.